This TCR beta chain was recovered during a study of CD8 T cells in ankylosing spondylitis. Broader study findings: CD8+ by phenotype, disease-linked clones were relatively rare in peripheral blood. Blood from ankylosing spondylitis patients appeared to carry a characteristic roughly 8-variant TCR beta motif.

Via MiXCR, TCRdb re-called the 5' RACE reads, giving one row per CDR3 protein. The sample includes a few hundred thousand distinct CDR3 sequences, 12% of them seen just once. The CDR3 is 15 amino acids. Per the germline V gene, CDR1 is MNHEY and CDR2 is SMNVEV (reference sequence). Unmatched junction bases numbered 10, after V lost 5 bases and J lost 5 bases. On this clonotype itself: Its target is unknown.

This rearrangement joins TRBV27 to TRBJ2-5, with 8 bases matching TRBD2. Source material: blood, either unsorted or a sorted T cell fraction (not recorded which). The receptor was isolated from a male donor with ankylosing spondylitis. The chain's CDR3 is CASSHTGLERETQYF. In DNA, the CDR3 is TGTGCCAGCAGTCACACGGGACTAGAAAGGGAGACCCAGTACTTC.